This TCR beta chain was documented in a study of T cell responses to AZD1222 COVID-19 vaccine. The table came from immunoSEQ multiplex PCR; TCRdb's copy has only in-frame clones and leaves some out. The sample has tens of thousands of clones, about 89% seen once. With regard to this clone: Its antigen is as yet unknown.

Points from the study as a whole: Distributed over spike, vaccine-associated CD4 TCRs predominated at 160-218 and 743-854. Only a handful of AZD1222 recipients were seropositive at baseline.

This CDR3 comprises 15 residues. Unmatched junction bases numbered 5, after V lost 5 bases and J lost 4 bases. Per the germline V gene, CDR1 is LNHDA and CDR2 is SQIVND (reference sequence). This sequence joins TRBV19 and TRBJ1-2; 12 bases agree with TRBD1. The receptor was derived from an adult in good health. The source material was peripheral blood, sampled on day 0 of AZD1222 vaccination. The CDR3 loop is CASSLGQGAFYGYTF. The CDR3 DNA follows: TGTGCCAGTAGTCTGGGACAGGGGGCTTTCTATGGCTACACCTTC. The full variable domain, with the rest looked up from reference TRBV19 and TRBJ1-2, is DGGITQSPKYLFRKEGQNVTLSCEQNLNHDAMYWYRQDPGQGLRLIYYSQIVNDFQKGDIAEGYSVSREKKESFPLTVTSAQKNPTAFYLCASSLGQGAFYGYTFGSGTRLTVV.